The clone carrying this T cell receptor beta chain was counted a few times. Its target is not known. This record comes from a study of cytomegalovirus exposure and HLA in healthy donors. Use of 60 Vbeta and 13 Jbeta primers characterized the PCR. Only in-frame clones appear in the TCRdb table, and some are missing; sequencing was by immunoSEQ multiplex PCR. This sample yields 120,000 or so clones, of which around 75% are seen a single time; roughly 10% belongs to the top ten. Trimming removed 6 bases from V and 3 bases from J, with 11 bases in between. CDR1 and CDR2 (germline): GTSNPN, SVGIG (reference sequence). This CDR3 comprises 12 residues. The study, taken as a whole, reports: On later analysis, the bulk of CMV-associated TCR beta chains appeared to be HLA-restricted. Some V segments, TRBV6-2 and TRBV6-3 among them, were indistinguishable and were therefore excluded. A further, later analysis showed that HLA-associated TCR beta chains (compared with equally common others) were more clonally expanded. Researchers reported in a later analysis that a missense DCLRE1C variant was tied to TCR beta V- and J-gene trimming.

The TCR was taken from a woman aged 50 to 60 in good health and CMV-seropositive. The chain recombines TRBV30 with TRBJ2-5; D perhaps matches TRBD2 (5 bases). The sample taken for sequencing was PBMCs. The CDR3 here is CACPTGKETQYF. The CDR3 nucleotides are TGTGCCTGCCCGACGGGAAAAGAGACCCAGTACTTC.